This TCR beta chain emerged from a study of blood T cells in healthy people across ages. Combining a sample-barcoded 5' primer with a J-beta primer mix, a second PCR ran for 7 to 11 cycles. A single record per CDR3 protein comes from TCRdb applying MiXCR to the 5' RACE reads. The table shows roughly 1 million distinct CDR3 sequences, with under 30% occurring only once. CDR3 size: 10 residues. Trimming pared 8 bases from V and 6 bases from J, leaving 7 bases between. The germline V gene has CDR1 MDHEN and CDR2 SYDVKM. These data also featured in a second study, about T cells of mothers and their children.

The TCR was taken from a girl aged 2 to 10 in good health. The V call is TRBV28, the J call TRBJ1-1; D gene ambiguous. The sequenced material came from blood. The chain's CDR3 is CASCDAEAFF. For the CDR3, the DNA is TGTGCCAGCTGCGACGCTGAAGCTTTCTTT.